The 27 T cell receptor beta chains presented below share a single source sample, sequenced in a study of cytotoxic CD8 clonotypes in ibrutinib-treated CLL. Profiled with immunoSEQ multiplex PCR; TCRdb holds only in-frame clones, not every one. The sample holds over 200,000 clones, about four fifths seen once. The source material was PBMCs, sampled after 12 months of ibrutinib treatment. The receptors originated from a human donor with chronic lymphocytic leukemia.

V is TRBV2 and J is TRBJ1-3; D is perhaps TRBD1 (5 bases). Germline CDR1 and CDR2: SNHLY and FYNNEI. Trimming took 10 bases from V and 2 from J, leaving 18 bases between them. CDR3 length: 15 residues. The CDR3 spells CATGRGGTPGNTIYF. The CDR3 DNA reads TGTGCCACCGGACGTGGGGGTACCCCTGGAAACACCATATATTTT.

The V and J genes are TRBV5-6 and TRBJ2-7; 8 bases agree with TRBD2. This CDR3 has 13 residues. V lost 4 bases and J lost 2; bases outside the gene matches: 2. Germline V lookup: CDR1 SGHDT, CDR2 YYEEEE. The CDR3 sequence: CASSPGRAYEQYF. The CDR3 nucleotides are TGTGCCAGCAGCCCCGGGAGGGCCTACGAGCAGTACTTC.

J is TRBJ2-7 and V is TRBV5-4, with 11 nucleotides matching TRBD2. With V trimmed by 6 bases and J by 4 bases, 24 bases remained unmatched. CDR1 is SGHNT, CDR2 YYREEE, per germline (reference sequence). The CDR3 runs 20 residues. The CDR3 loop reads CASTRAPSLAGGPLTYEQYF. CDR3 nucleotides: TGTGCCAGCACACGGGCCCCCTCCCTAGCGGGAGGTCCACTTACATACGAGCAGTACTTC.

The J gene is TRBJ2-2, the V gene TRBV4-2; 16 bases align to TRBD2. Trimming removed 2 bases from V and 1 base from J; junction bases left unmatched: 7. This CDR3 region has 20 residues. Germline CDR1 is LGHNA and CDR2 is YNFKEQ. The CDR3 DNA reads TGTGCCAGCAGCCAACAGGGACTAGCGGGGGGGATACAGAACACCGGGGAGCTGTTTTTT. Protein sequence: CASSQQGLAGGIQNTGELFF.

The rearrangement uses TRBV28 and TRBJ2-1; D unclear. Germline CDR1 is MDHEN and CDR2 is SYDVKM. This CDR3 is 15 amino acids long. V was cut by 2 bases and J by 0 bases, with 8 bases left in between. The CDR3 sequence is CASSLRLGSYNEQFF. In DNA, the CDR3 is TGTGCCAGCAGTTTACGGCTTGGCTCCTACAATGAGCAGTTCTTC.

This chain connects TRBV5-1 to TRBJ2-1, with 8 bases fitting TRBD2. The CDR3 is made up of 20 amino acids. Germline lookup yields CDR1 SGHRS and CDR2 YFSETQ. Losses at the gene ends were 1 base for V and 0 bases for J; bases not matched to a gene: 15. The CDR3 region is CASSLSRGTSGTSSYNEQFF. The DNA for the CDR3 is TGCGCCAGCAGCTTGTCCAGGGGCACTAGCGGAACCAGCTCCTACAATGAGCAGTTCTTC. The complete variable domain, with remaining parts taken from reference TRBV5-1 and TRBJ2-1, reads KAGVTQTPRYLIKTRGQQVTLSCSPISGHRSVSWYQQTPGQGLQFLFEYFSETQRNKGNFPGRFSGRQFSNSRSEMNVSTLELGDSALYLCASSLSRGTSGTSSYNEQFFGPGTRLTVL.

J is TRBJ1-5 and V is TRBV28; possibly TRBD1 for D (5 bases). CDR1 MDHEN and CDR2 SYDVKM come from the germline V gene. V dropped 4 bases and J dropped 5 bases, with 6 bases sitting between them. The CDR3 loop spans 12 amino acids. CDR3 sequence reads: CASSSRDQPQHF. DNA of the CDR3: TGTGCCAGCAGTTCCAGGGATCAGCCCCAGCATTTT.

The rearrangement links TRBV2 to TRBJ2-7; no clear D. Trimming pared 6 bases from V and 3 bases from J, leaving 3 bases between. This CDR3 has 10 residues. CDR1 SNHLY and CDR2 FYNNEI come from the germline V gene. The chain's CDR3 is CASRRYEQYF. CDR3 DNA sequence: TGTGCCAGCAGACGCTACGAGCAGTACTTC.

This rearrangement joins TRBV7-3 to TRBJ2-2; the match to TRBD1 covers 9 bases. The CDR3 has 15 residues. V lost 6 bases, J lost 1 base, and 3 bases stayed unmatched. CDR1 and CDR2 (germline): SGHTA, FQGTGA. CDR3: CASRLDRGNTGELFF. The CDR3 DNA reads as TGTGCCAGCAGGTTGGACAGGGGGAACACCGGGGAGCTGTTTTTT.

This clone showed up just a few times. This chain links TRBV10-3 with TRBJ2-2, with D possibly being TRBD2 (6 bases). Germline loops: CDR1 ENHRY, CDR2 SYGVKD. V dropped 3 bases and J dropped 1 base, with 12 bases sitting between them. This CDR3 is built from 16 residues. The CDR3 nucleotides read TGTGCCATCAGTGAACTAAGGAGGGGGAACACCGGGGAGCTGTTTTTT. Translating it yields CAISELRRGNTGELFF.

CDR3 coding DNA: TGCAGCGTTGGACTAGCGGGGGGACCCACAGATACGCAGTATTTT. Translation gives CSVGLAGGPTDTQYF. The chain joins TRBV29-1 to TRBJ2-3; TRBD2 matches 13 bases. V dropped 4 bases and J dropped 2; count of bases not matched to a gene: 3. CDR3 size: 15 residues. CDR1 is SQVTM, CDR2 ANQGSEA, per germline.

The rearrangement uses TRBV28 and TRBJ1-2; unclear D gene. Germline CDR1 reads MDHEN; CDR2 reads SYDVKM. Deletions cut 4 bases from V and 4 bases from J, with 13 bases between. This CDR3 is 14 amino acids long. CDR3 region: CASSSGVAGYGYTF. The CDR3 DNA follows: TGTGCCAGCAGTTCTGGGGTTGCGGGCTATGGCTACACCTTC.

Note on this clone: At one end the junction does not follow the germline gene, possibly because of a read error. V is TRBV11-2 and J is TRBJ2-7; D remains unclear. The CDR3 spans 15 residues. From germline, CDR1 is SGHAT and CDR2 FQNNGV. CDR3 nucleotides: TGTGCCAGCAGCGCCGCCCTAGTAAGACCCCACGAGAAGTACTTC. Translation: CASSAALVRPHEKYF. Full variable domain (outside the CDR3, taken from reference TRBV11-2 and TRBJ2-7): EAGVAQSPRYKIIEKRQSVAFWCNPISGHATLYWYQQILGQGPKLLIQFQNNGVVDDSQLPKDRFSAERLKGVDSTLKIQPAKLEDSAVYLCASSAALVRPHEKYFGPGTRLTVT.

This chain joins TRBV5-6 and TRBJ1-1, with unresolved D. Trimming removed 4 bases at V and 3 bases at J, with 4 bases between. This CDR3 has 11 residues. Germline CDR1 reads SGHDT; CDR2 reads YYEEEE. The CDR3 protein is CASSVDTEAFF. For the CDR3, the DNA is TGTGCCAGCAGCGTCGACACTGAAGCTTTCTTT.

V usage is TRBV27 and J usage is TRBJ2-5; D gene unclear. Trimming cost V 0 bases and J 4 bases, with 9 bases left between them. The CDR3 totals 14 residues. CDR1 and CDR2 from the germline V gene are MNHEY and SMNVEV (reference sequence). In nucleotides, the CDR3 is TGTGCCAGCAGTTTATCCACCTCGGGAGAGACCCAGTACTTC. Protein: CASSLSTSGETQYF.

There are a few counts of this clone. The J gene is TRBJ1-6, the V gene TRBV7-6, with D unclear. Germline V gene sequence: CDR1 SGHVS, CDR2 FNYEAQ. The CDR3 runs 15 residues. The V gene lost 0 bases and the J gene lost 9 bases, with 12 bases spanning the gap. DNA for the CDR3: TGTGCCAGCAGCTTAGCACTCGGAGGCGGTTCACCCCTCCACTTT. Translation: CASSLALGGGSPLHF.

V gene TRBV10-3 combines with J gene TRBJ2-2, with D unclear. CDR3 size: 14 residues. Trimming removed 9 bases at V and 4 bases at J, with 15 bases between. Germline V gene data show CDR1 as ENHRY and CDR2 as SYGVKD. The CDR3 region has the DNA TGTGCCATTCTCGATCCACGAGGCACCGGGGAGCTGTTTTTT. It encodes CAILDPRGTGELFF.

V gene TRBV6-1 combines with J gene TRBJ1-1; possibly TRBD1 for D (6 bases). Germline CDR1 reads MNHNS; CDR2 reads SASEGT. Deletions cut 5 bases from V and 1 base from J, with 14 bases between. The CDR3 length is 15 residues. The CDR3 DNA sequence: TGTGCCAGCAGTCCTCGGGCAGGGGCGAACACTGAAGCTTTCTTT. Protein: CASSPRAGANTEAFF.

The gene calls are TRBV5-4 and TRBJ2-7, with TRBD2 matching over 13 bases. Trimming took 4 bases from V and 0 from J; bases not matched to a gene: 4. This CDR3 spans 16 amino acids. Germline CDR1 SGHNT, CDR2 YYREEE (reference sequence). The CDR3 DNA reads TGTGCCAGCAGCCTGGGACTAGCGGGGTCCTCCTACGAGCAGTACTTC. Amino acids: CASSLGLAGSSYEQYF.

The chain combines TRBV25-1 with TRBJ1-5; D possibly corresponds to TRBD1 (5 bases). This CDR3 region has 15 residues. V was pared by 5 bases and J by 2 bases, with 13 bases between. In germline, CDR1 is MGHDK, CDR2 SYGVNS. This CDR3 reads CASSWGEEGNQPQHF. The CDR3 DNA follows: TGTGCCAGCAGTTGGGGGGAGGAGGGCAATCAGCCCCAGCATTTT.

The chain recombines TRBV4-1 with TRBJ2-3; D might be TRBD2 (6 bases). Germline V gene data show CDR1 as MGHRA and CDR2 as YSYEKL. Trimming cost V 8 bases and J 0 bases, with 12 bases left between them. CDR3 length: 14 amino acids. CDR3: CASRLATSTDTQYF. The CDR3 coding sequence is TGCGCCAGCCGCCTAGCGACTAGCACAGATACGCAGTATTTT.

CDR3 sequence reads: CASSQAGPPDEQYF. In nucleotides, the CDR3 is TGTGCCAGCAGCCAAGCCGGGCCACCGGACGAGCAGTACTTC. V is TRBV11-3 and J is TRBJ2-7; D uncertain. The CDR3 length is 14 residues. The germline CDR1 and CDR2 sequences are SGHNT and YENEEA. Trimming shortened V by 5 bases and J by 5 bases, and 16 bases separated the two germline ends. Full variable domain (outside the CDR3, taken from reference TRBV11-3 and TRBJ2-7): EAGVVQSPRYKIIEKKQPVAFWCNPISGHNTLYWYLQNLGQGPELLIRYENEEAVDDSQLPKDRFSAERLKGVDSTLKIQPAELGDSAVYLCASSQAGPPDEQYFGPGTRLTVT.

The chain uses TRBV5-6 and TRBJ2-2; D not resolved. Per the germline V gene, CDR1 is SGHDT and CDR2 is YYEEEE. V gave up 3 bases and J gave up 3 bases, with 12 bases separating them. This CDR3 is built from 15 residues. The CDR3 nucleotides read TGTGCCAGCAGCTCGGCAACCCCGTACACCGGGGAGCTGTTTTTT. Protein sequence: CASSSATPYTGELFF.

As regards this clone: The sample contains more than one DNA sequence encoding this CDR3. This chain joins TRBV28 and TRBJ1-1; TRBD1 aligns across 7 bases. Per germline, CDR1 MDHEN and CDR2 SYDVKM. CDR3 length: 14 amino acids. The J segment lost 0 bases and the V segment lost 6 bases, leaving 4 bases of the junction unmatched. The CDR3 reads CASRSGQLNTEAFF. In DNA, the CDR3 is TGTGCCAGCAGGTCGGGACAGTTGAACACTGAAGCTTTCTTT.

This chain joins TRBV27 and TRBJ2-1, with D possibly TRBD2 on 5 matching bases. Deletions cut 5 bases from V and 6 bases from J, with 17 bases between. The CDR3 sequence is 15 residues long. CDR1 and CDR2 from the germline V gene are MNHEY and SMNVEV (reference sequence). The CDR3 coding sequence is TGTGCCAGCAGTCCCCAGCGGTTTTACGGCAATGAGCAGTTCTTC. It encodes CASSPQRFYGNEQFF.

This chain links TRBV2 with TRBJ2-1; 10 nucleotides line up with TRBD2. Looked up from germline, CDR1 is SNHLY and CDR2 is FYNNEI. J was trimmed by 9 bases and V by 0 bases; bases with no gene match: 2. The CDR3 has 14 amino acids. The CDR3 DNA follows: TGTGCCAGCAGTGAAGCCCTAGCGGGAGTTGAGCAGTTCTTC. Translating gives CASSEALAGVEQFF.

The sample holds a few counts of this clone. The chain combines TRBV18 with TRBJ1-1; D is uncertain. The V end was cut by 2 bases, the J end by 8 bases, with 12 bases between. CDR3 length: 13 amino acids. Germline CDR1 reads KGHSH; CDR2 reads LQKENI. Here the CDR3 reads CASSPFEYGEAFF. The CDR3 coding sequence is TGTGCCAGCTCACCATTTGAGTATGGCGAAGCTTTCTTT.